This is a list of T cell receptor beta chains from one sample in a study of CD4 and CD8 cells across lung adenocarcinoma regions. MiXCR, run by TCRdb on the PCR reads, gives a single entry per CDR3 protein. The repertoire holds around 9,700 distinct CDR3 sequences, about 53% seen once, with about a fifth in the top ten. Sequences were obtained from CD4+ T cells from the center of a lung tumor. The receptor set was obtained from a male donor with lung adenocarcinoma. The CD4 and CD8 labels of this study may be unreliable. The CDR3 runs from the conserved cysteine through the conserved F or W.

CDR3 protein: CASSLRGQGLDTQYF; CDR3 length: 15; V gene: TRBV27
CDR3 protein: CASSHRPGLPSTDTQYF; CDR3 length: 17; V gene: TRBV6-2/TRBV6-3
CDR3 protein: CASSEALIGGFEQYF; CDR3 length: 15; V gene: TRBV6-1
CDR3 protein: CASSVSGTGGIGELFF; CDR3 length: 16; V gene: TRBV9
CDR3 protein: CASSKGQGHLRYGYTF; CDR3 length: 16; V gene: TRBV6-1
CDR3 protein: CASSELADTQYF; CDR3 length: 12; V gene: TRBV6-1
CDR3 protein: CASSYSNLAEFQETQYF; CDR3 length: 17; V gene: TRBV6-5
CDR3 protein: CASTPGLAETNEQFF; CDR3 length: 15; V gene: TRBV12-3/TRBV12-4
CDR3 protein: CASSYGPGDDEQFF; CDR3 length: 14; V gene: TRBV6-5
CDR3 protein: CASSSGICSKDTQYF; CDR3 length: 15; V gene: TRBV7-6
CDR3 protein: CASSYSEQGGVNTQYF; CDR3 length: 16; V gene: TRBV6-5
CDR3 protein: CASSSQGQENTGELFF; CDR3 length: 16; V gene: TRBV7-8
CDR3 protein: CASTQAPLMIEQYF; CDR3 length: 14; V gene: TRBV6-1
CDR3 protein: CASSIRYSYEQYF; CDR3 length: 13; V gene: TRBV27
CDR3 protein: CASSRPSSGRAAEQFF; CDR3 length: 16; V gene: TRBV6-1
CDR3 protein: CASSKWGQPDYNEQYF; CDR3 length: 16; V gene: TRBV6-1
CDR3 protein: CASPEGQCAKNTQYF; CDR3 length: 15; V gene: TRBV6-1
CDR3 protein: CASTKQGTGELFF; CDR3 length: 13; V gene: TRBV6-1
CDR3 protein: CASSLRASSLNSYNEQFF; CDR3 length: 18; V gene: TRBV7-3
CDR3 protein: CASTSAGLAGMRGKDTQYF; CDR3 length: 19; V gene: TRBV6-1
CDR3 protein: CASSDSAGLGAFF; CDR3 length: 13; V gene: TRBV10-1